The 17 T cell receptor beta chains below come from one sample, sequenced in a study of CD8 T cell repertoires and HIV-1 epitope variants. Their antigens are not known. The data were produced by immunoSEQ multiplex PCR, yet TCRdb's version contains in-frame clones alone and is incomplete. Here the sample spans approximately 5,000 clones, roughly 70% being singletons. Sequenced: cultured CD8+ T cells derived from PBMCs. These receptors were obtained from a male donor with HIV.

The chain uses TRBV25-1 and TRBJ1-2; D uncertain. Germline V CDR1 and CDR2: MGHDK, SYGVNS. This CDR3 region has 12 residues. The germline V and J ends were trimmed by 4 bases and 8 bases, with 11 bases remaining between them. Written as DNA, the CDR3 is TGTGCCAGCAGTGTCCATATGGGAGGCTACACCTTC. This encodes CASSVHMGGYTF.

The chain joins TRBV2 to TRBJ1-5, with D perhaps TRBD1 (5 bases). V was trimmed by 6 bases and J by 3 bases, leaving 18 bases between them. The CDR3 is made up of 16 amino acids. CDR1 SNHLY and CDR2 FYNNEI come from the germline V gene. The CDR3 loop reads CASRKGTGSNNQPQHF. In nucleotides, the CDR3 is TGTGCCAGCAGGAAAGGGACCGGGAGTAACAATCAGCCCCAGCATTTT.

The V call is TRBV6-5, the J call TRBJ2-1; no definite D call. Per the germline V gene, CDR1 is MNHEY and CDR2 is SVGAGI. The CDR3 consists of 14 residues. The V gene lost 1 base and the J gene lost 8 bases, with 12 bases spanning the gap. For the CDR3, the DNA is TGTGCCAGCAGTTACTTGGCTTCCGCGGATGAGCAGTTCTTC. The encoded protein is CASSYLASADEQFF.

This clone has only a few counts. One junction end does not reproduce the germline sequence, and a read error may be involved. This chain joins TRBV19 and TRBJ1-2; 9 bases agree with TRBD1. Germline V gene lookup returns CDR1 LNHDA and CDR2 SQIVND (reference sequence). The CDR3 totals 20 residues. This CDR3 is CASSIEPTGGTPTHLYGYTF. In DNA, the CDR3 is TGTGCCAGTAGCATAGAACCGACAGGGGGAACCCCTACCCACTTATATGGCTACACCTTC.

The chain recombines TRBV15 with TRBJ1-1; D call uncertain. The CDR3 loop spans 14 amino acids. Germline V gives CDR1 LNHNV, CDR2 YYDKDF (reference sequence). Trimming removed 3 bases from V and 4 bases from J, with 12 bases in between. CDR3 sequence reads: CATSSVLRSTEAFF. The CDR3 DNA sequence: TGTGCCACCAGCAGTGTCCTCCGGAGCACTGAAGCTTTCTTT. Filled out from reference TRBV15 and TRBJ1-1, the complete variable domain reads DAMVIQNPRYQVTQFGKPVTLSCSQTLNHNVMYWYQQKSSQAPKLLFHYYDKDFNNEADTPDNFQSRRPNTSFCFLDIRSPGLGDTAMYLCATSSVLRSTEAFFGQGTRLTVV.

This clone turned up a few times. CDR3 region: CASRPGQGTFNEQFF. As DNA, the CDR3 is TGTGCCAGCAGACCAGGACAGGGAACATTTAATGAGCAGTTCTTC. V is TRBV5-4 and J is TRBJ2-1; 8 nucleotides line up with TRBD1. V trimming: 5 bases; J trimming: 7 bases; junction bases outside the gene matches: 11. In germline, CDR1 is SGHNT, CDR2 YYREEE (reference sequence). The CDR3 has 15 amino acids. The entire variable domain, with the rest obtained from reference TRBV5-4 and TRBJ2-1, is as follows: ETGVTQSPTHLIKTRGQQVTLRCSSQSGHNTVSWYQQALGQGPQFIFQYYREEENGRGNFPPRFSGLQFPNYSSELNVNALELDDSALYLCASRPGQGTFNEQFFGPGTRLTVL.

This clone has just one count. The chain links TRBV6-6 to TRBJ1-2, with D hard to call. Trimming stripped 4 bases from V and 4 bases from J, with 19 bases between. Germline V CDR1 and CDR2: MNHNY, SVGAGI (reference sequence). The CDR3 sequence is 16 residues long. Here the CDR3 reads CASSWWCGRKTYGYTF. The CDR3 region has the DNA TGTGCCAGCAGTTGGTGGTGTGGGAGAAAGACCTATGGCTACACCTTC.

This clone was seen only a few times. The rearrangement joins TRBV4-3 to TRBJ2-1; 9 nucleotides agree with TRBD2. The CDR3 is made up of 16 amino acids. Germline assignment: CDR1 LGHNA and CDR2 YSLEER. Unmatched junction bases numbered 3, after V lost 0 bases and J lost 3 bases. As DNA, the CDR3 is TGCGCCAGCAGCCAAGACACTAGCGGGCGCTACAATGAGCAGTTCTTC. Amino acid sequence: CASSQDTSGRYNEQFF.

The table lists this clone with a few counts. The chain is built from TRBV7-7 and TRBJ2-7; D is possibly TRBD1 (6 bases). Between the trimmed V and J ends, which lost 5 bases and 1 base, there was a span of 9 bases. The CDR3 is 13 amino acids. The germline gives CDR1 SSHAT, CDR2 FNYEAQ (reference sequence). The CDR3 loop reads CASSPDSSYEQYF. CDR3 nucleotide sequence: TGTGCCAGCAGCCCGGACAGTTCCTACGAGCAGTACTTC.

This clone is a singleton in its sample. The DNA is omitted, as the CDR3 cannot be located on it reliably, and the CDR3 follows TCRdb's listing. This chain connects TRBV6-5 to TRBJ2-7; the table's D call TRBD2 went unverified against the DNA. The length of the CDR3 is 16 amino acids, counting both ends. Germline V CDR1 and CDR2: MNHEY, SVGAGI. The CDR3 sequence: CASSSSGSWYSYEQYF.

V usage is TRBV2 and J usage is TRBJ2-2; D remains ambiguous. Between the trimmed V and J ends, which lost 2 bases and 0 bases, there was a span of 10 bases. The germline V gene has CDR1 SNHLY and CDR2 FYNNEI. This CDR3 region has 16 residues. The CDR3: CASSEWAGTNTGELFF. The CDR3 DNA follows: TGTGCCAGCAGTGAATGGGCAGGAACGAACACCGGGGAGCTGTTTTTT.

This clone was observed a handful of times. The V call is TRBV2, the J call TRBJ2-1; D perhaps matches TRBD2 (5 bases). The CDR3 has 13 amino acids. Germline CDR1 and CDR2: SNHLY and FYNNEI. Trimming stripped 9 bases from V and 10 bases from J, with 19 bases between. The DNA for the CDR3 is TGTGCCAGTCGGTCCCTGGACTCACCCGAGCAGTTCTTC. Amino acid sequence: CASRSLDSPEQFF.

J is TRBJ2-7 and V is TRBV10-3; D is perhaps TRBD1 or TRBD2 (5 bases each). CDR1 and CDR2 from the germline V gene are ENHRY and SYGVKD. Trimming left V 4 bases short and J 4 bases short, with 14 bases between. The CDR3 sequence is 14 residues long. In DNA form, the CDR3 reads TGTGCCATCAGTGTAGTTGCAGGGAGATACGAGCAGTACTTC. Translation gives CAISVVAGRYEQYF.

V and J are TRBV11-2 and TRBJ2-1; 13 bases match TRBD2. This CDR3 comprises 17 residues. Germline CDR1 SGHAT, CDR2 FQNNGV. Trimming cost V 2 bases and J 9 bases; bases outside gene matches: 10. The CDR3 reads CASSLSGTSGIYSEQFF. CDR3 nucleotide sequence: TGTGCCAGCAGCTTAAGCGGGACTAGCGGGATTTATAGTGAGCAGTTCTTC.

This clone has a single count. The rearrangement joins TRBV28 to TRBJ2-5; D gene unclear. The CDR3 contains 12 residues. V was pared by 8 bases and J by 2 bases, with 9 bases between. Germline V gene sequence: CDR1 MDHEN, CDR2 SYDVKM. CDR3 DNA sequence: TGTGCCAGCTGGGCAGATCAAGAGACCCAGTACTTC. This translates into CASWADQETQYF.

The rearrangement uses TRBV27 and TRBJ2-2; 8 nucleotides match TRBD1. The V gene end was trimmed by 4 bases and the J gene end by 7 bases; junction bases not matched to a gene: 11. Germline V lookup: CDR1 MNHEY, CDR2 SMNVEV (reference sequence). This CDR3 has 16 amino acids. The CDR3 is CASSSRPRDRNGELFF. The CDR3 DNA reads TGTGCCAGCAGTTCGCGCCCCCGGGACAGGAACGGGGAGCTGTTTTTT.

The chain couples TRBV11-2 to TRBJ2-2; D unclear. Trimming took 5 bases from V and 4 from J, leaving 8 bases between them. Looked up from germline, CDR1 is SGHAT and CDR2 is FQNNGV. This CDR3 has 13 residues. CDR3 sequence (DNA): TGTGCCAGCAGCCGTAGTACCACCGGGGAGCTGTTTTTT. Protein product: CASSRSTTGELFF. Full variable domain (missing parts from reference TRBV11-2 and TRBJ2-2): EAGVAQSPRYKIIEKRQSVAFWCNPISGHATLYWYQQILGQGPKLLIQFQNNGVVDDSQLPKDRFSAERLKGVDSTLKIQPAKLEDSAVYLCASSRSTTGELFFGEGSRLTVL.